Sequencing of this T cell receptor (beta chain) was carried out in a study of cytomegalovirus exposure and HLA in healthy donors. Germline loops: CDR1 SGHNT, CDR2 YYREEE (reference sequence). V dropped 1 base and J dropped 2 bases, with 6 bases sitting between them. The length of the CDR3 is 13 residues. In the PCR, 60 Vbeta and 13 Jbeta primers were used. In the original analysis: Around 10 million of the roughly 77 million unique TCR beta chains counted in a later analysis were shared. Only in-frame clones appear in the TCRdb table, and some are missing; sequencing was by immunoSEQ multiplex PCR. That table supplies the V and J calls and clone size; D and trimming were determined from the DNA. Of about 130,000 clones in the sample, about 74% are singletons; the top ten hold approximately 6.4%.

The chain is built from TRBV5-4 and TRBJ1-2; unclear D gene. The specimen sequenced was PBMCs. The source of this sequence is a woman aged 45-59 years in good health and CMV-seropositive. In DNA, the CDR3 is TGTGCCAGCAGCTTGACGGAGAACTATGGCTACACCTTC. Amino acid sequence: CASSLTENYGYTF. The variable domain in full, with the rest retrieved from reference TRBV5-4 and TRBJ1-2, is ETGVTQSPTHLIKTRGQQVTLRCSSQSGHNTVSWYQQALGQGPQFIFQYYREEENGRGNFPPRFSGLQFPNYSSELNVNALELDDSALYLCASSLTENYGYTFGSGTRLTVV.